The 7 T cell receptor beta chains below all came from one sample that was sequenced in a study of chemoradiotherapy in HPV16-positive cancers. The repertoire was sequenced with immunoSEQ multiplex PCR; TCRdb's copy has only in-frame clones and lacks some. The sample includes about 68,000 clones, 88% of them seen just once. The sample consisted of blood, taken from a patient who underwent chemoradiotherapy. Every receptor here comes from a human donor with HPV-associated anogenital cancer.

The chain uses TRBV19 and TRBJ1-3; D may be TRBD1 (6 bases). The CDR3 is made up of 15 amino acids. V was shortened by 8 bases and J by 0 bases, with 14 bases between the two germline ends. Germline CDR1 and CDR2: LNHDA and SQIVND (reference sequence). The CDR3 coding sequence is TGTGCCAGTGAGGAAGGGGGGGCCTCTGGAAACACCATATATTTT. The encoded protein is CASEEGGASGNTIYF.

This chain connects TRBV5-4 to TRBJ1-2; D unresolved. The CDR3 consists of 15 residues. The V end lost 0 bases, the J end lost 5 bases, and 14 bases lay between the germline ends. Germline CDR1 reads SGHNT; CDR2 reads YYREEE (reference sequence). CDR3: CASSLGPWEGYGYTF. DNA of the CDR3: TGTGCCAGCAGCTTGGGGCCCTGGGAAGGGTATGGCTACACCTTC.

The sample holds a few counts of this clone. The chain recombines TRBV11-3 with TRBJ2-3, with a possible D match to TRBD2 (5 bases). CDR1 and CDR2 from the germline V gene are SGHNT and YENEEA. CDR3 length: 14 residues. The V gene lost 3 bases and the J gene lost 0 bases, with 7 bases spanning the gap. The CDR3 loop is CASSFEGSTDTQYF. DNA for the CDR3: TGTGCCAGCAGCTTTGAGGGAAGCACAGATACGCAGTATTTT.

V and J are TRBV30 and TRBJ1-5; D not certain. V dropped 4 bases and J dropped 4 bases, with 20 bases sitting between them. The CDR3 extends over 16 amino acids. The V gene's germline CDR1 is GTSNPN and CDR2 SVGIG (reference sequence). CDR3 loop: CAWIILGDKKNQPQHF. CDR3 nucleotides: TGTGCCTGGATTATTCTCGGGGATAAGAAAAATCAGCCCCAGCATTTT.

This clone appeared a single time. The chain has TRBV27 and TRBJ2-3; a possible D gene is TRBD2 (5 bases). This CDR3 is 15 amino acids long. CDR1 is MNHEY and CDR2 is SMNVEV in the germline V gene (reference sequence). Trimming shortened V by 0 bases and J by 2 bases, and 9 bases separated the two germline ends. The CDR3, as DNA: TGTGCCAGCAGTTTATCGGGAGCCTTCACAGATACGCAGTATTTT. Its translation is CASSLSGAFTDTQYF.

This chain uses TRBV6-5 with TRBJ1-2; D is undetermined. The V and J ends lost 11 bases and 1 base respectively, with 11 bases between them. CDR3 length equals 12 residues. The germline gives CDR1 MNHEY, CDR2 SVGAGI. DNA for the CDR3: TGTGCCTGCCGGGAGGGTAACTATGGCTACACCTTC. Protein: CACREGNYGYTF.

The CDR3 nucleotides are TGCAGCGTTGCACTGGACACTGAAGCTTTCTTT. This translates into CSVALDTEAFF. V gene TRBV29-1 combines with J gene TRBJ1-1; D remains unclear. V lost 4 bases and J 3 bases, leaving 6 bases between the germline ends. Germline V CDR1 and CDR2: SQVTM, ANQGSEA. The CDR3 is 11 residues long.